Following are 17 T cell receptor beta chains from one sample sequenced in a study of T cell responses to AZD1222 COVID-19 vaccine. TCRdb's copy holds only in-frame clones and misses some; the assay was immunoSEQ multiplex PCR. Here the sample spans 120,000 to 150,000 clones, roughly 87% being singletons. Sequences were derived from peripheral blood, sampled 28 days after the second dose of the MenACWY control vaccine. Every receptor here comes from an adult who received the MenACWY meningococcal vaccine as a control.

The chain has TRBV27 and TRBJ1-1; TRBD1 agrees at 9 bases. Per germline, CDR1 MNHEY and CDR2 SMNVEV (reference sequence). Losses at the gene ends were 5 bases for V and 4 bases for J; bases not matched to a gene: 5. The CDR3 totals 14 residues. CDR3: CASSQGTGRTEAFF. The CDR3 DNA reads as TGTGCCAGCAGTCAGGGGACAGGGCGCACTGAAGCTTTCTTT.

The chain combines TRBV6-6 with TRBJ1-1; TRBD1 is a possible D gene (5 bases). The CDR3 spans 15 residues. V shed 5 bases and J shed 0 bases, with 13 bases lying between them. CDR1 and CDR2 from the germline V gene are MNHNY and SVGAGI (reference sequence). This CDR3 reads CASSGQGRLNTEAFF. CDR3 DNA: TGTGCCAGCAGTGGTCAGGGTCGGCTGAACACTGAAGCTTTCTTT.

The V and J genes are TRBV6-2 or TRBV6-3 and TRBJ1-1, with a tentative D call TRBD1 (5 bases). The length of the CDR3 is 15 residues. Germline V lookup: CDR1 MNHEY, CDR2 SVGEGT. V was clipped by 2 bases and J by 0 bases, with 10 bases between them. CDR3 residues: CASSYDRRMNTEAFF. As DNA, the CDR3 is TGTGCCAGCAGTTACGACAGAAGAATGAACACTGAAGCTTTCTTT.

The chain links TRBV5-8 to TRBJ1-2; the D gene is possibly TRBD1 (6 bases). CDR3 size: 13 residues. Trimming stripped 6 bases from V and 8 bases from J, with 17 bases between. Germline values: CDR1 SGHTS, CDR2 YDEGEE. The CDR3 loop is CASKGWGLYGYTF. As DNA, the CDR3 is TGTGCCAGCAAAGGATGGGGGCTCTACGGCTACACCTTC.

The chain links TRBV5-6 to TRBJ1-4, with 8 bases matching TRBD1. The CDR3 contains 16 residues. Germline-derived CDR1 and CDR2 are SGHDT and YYEEEE. Germline trimming cut 4 bases from V and 2 bases from J; bases unmatched to any gene: 7. CDR3 nucleotide sequence: TGTGCCAGCAGCGCCCTGACAGGGGTGACTAATGAAAAACTGTTTTTT. Protein: CASSALTGVTNEKLFF. Complete variable domain (other parts from reference TRBV5-6 and TRBJ1-4): DAGVTQSPTHLIKTRGQQVTLRCSPKSGHDTVSWYQQALGQGPQFIFQYYEEEERQRGNFPDRFSGHQFPNYSSELNVNALLLGDSALYLCASSALTGVTNEKLFFGSGTQLSVL.

The rearrangement uses TRBV11-3 and TRBJ1-2; D is unresolved. Deletions cut 5 bases from V and 0 bases from J, with 7 bases between. The CDR3 contains 13 residues. Germline V gene lookup returns CDR1 SGHNT and CDR2 YENEEA. For the CDR3, the DNA is TGTGCCAGCAGCCCTGATTCTAACTATGGCTACACCTTC. This translates into CASSPDSNYGYTF. The full variable domain, its missing parts supplied by reference TRBV11-3 and TRBJ1-2, is EAGVVQSPRYKIIEKKQPVAFWCNPISGHNTLYWYLQNLGQGPELLIRYENEEAVDDSQLPKDRFSAERLKGVDSTLKIQPAELGDSAVYLCASSPDSNYGYTFGSGTRLTVV.

The V and J genes are TRBV28 and TRBJ1-5; tentatively, D is TRBD1 (6 bases). V was trimmed by 5 bases and J by 7 bases, leaving 15 bases between them. CDR3 length equals 14 residues. Germline assignment: CDR1 MDHEN and CDR2 SYDVKM. This chain's CDR3 is CASSTTGLGQPQHF. CDR3 nucleotide sequence: TGTGCCAGCAGTACGACAGGACTAGGACAGCCCCAGCATTTT.

This chain links TRBV5-1 with TRBJ2-2; D unresolved. Trimming took 6 bases from V and 1 from J, leaving 13 bases between them. CDR1 SGHRS and CDR2 YFSETQ come from the germline V gene. The CDR3 sequence is 15 residues long. The CDR3 DNA follows: TGCGCCAGCACCATTCGGTCTAGGAACACCGGGGAGCTGTTTTTT. It encodes CASTIRSRNTGELFF.

The V call is TRBV11-3, the J call TRBJ2-1; 12 nucleotides match TRBD2. Per germline, CDR1 SGHNT and CDR2 YENEEA. With V trimmed by 5 bases and J by 4 bases, 9 bases remained unmatched. The CDR3 is 17 amino acids. The CDR3 nucleotides read TGTGCCAGCAGCGGCACCGGGACTAGCGGGTGGTACAATGAGCAGTTCTTC. Translated, it gives CASSGTGTSGWYNEQFF. The complete variable domain, with remaining parts taken from reference TRBV11-3 and TRBJ2-1, reads EAGVVQSPRYKIIEKKQPVAFWCNPISGHNTLYWYLQNLGQGPELLIRYENEEAVDDSQLPKDRFSAERLKGVDSTLKIQPAELGDSAVYLCASSGTGTSGWYNEQFFGPGTRLTVL.

This chain joins TRBV2 and TRBJ2-2; D unresolved. V was trimmed by 4 bases and J by 6 bases, leaving 6 bases between them. This CDR3 is 12 amino acids long. Looked up from germline, CDR1 is SNHLY and CDR2 is FYNNEI. CDR3 residues: CASSGDAGELFF. The CDR3 region has the DNA TGTGCCAGCAGTGGGGATGCCGGGGAGCTGTTTTTT.

This clone was recorded once. The chain is built from TRBV7-6 and TRBJ2-7, with 10 positions matching TRBD2. Trimming cost V 2 bases and J 3 bases; bases outside gene matches: 7. From germline, CDR1 is SGHVS and CDR2 FNYEAQ. The CDR3 runs 16 residues. The CDR3 DNA is TGTGCCAGCAGCTTACTTCCCCCTAGCGGGAGCTACGAGCAGTACTTC. This encodes CASSLLPPSGSYEQYF.

V usage is TRBV7-3 and J usage is TRBJ2-1; either TRBD1 or TRBD2 may fit D (7 bases each). The V gene lost 5 bases and the J gene lost 8 bases, with 16 bases spanning the gap. Germline CDR1 SGHTA, CDR2 FQGTGA. This CDR3 is 14 amino acids long. The CDR3 protein is CASSTRQGGDEQFF. CDR3 bases: TGTGCCAGCAGCACCCGACAGGGAGGGGATGAGCAGTTCTTC.

The chain joins TRBV10-3 to TRBJ1-2, with TRBD1 identical over 12 bases. Trimming took 4 bases from V and 0 from J; bases not matched to a gene: 6. CDR1 is ENHRY and CDR2 is SYGVKD in the germline V gene. This CDR3 spans 17 amino acids. The CDR3 nucleotides are TGTGCCATCAGTGCCGGGACAGGGGGCGTCTCTAACTATGGCTACACCTTC. It specifies CAISAGTGGVSNYGYTF.

The V call is TRBV18, the J call TRBJ2-7; 8 positions agree with TRBD1. Trimming at V came to 3 bases and at J to 0 bases, leaving 7 bases not matched to a gene. Per the germline V gene, CDR1 is KGHSH and CDR2 is LQKENI. The CDR3 length is 16 residues. The CDR3 spells CASSPRGTGSSYEQYF. Written as DNA, the CDR3 is TGTGCCAGCTCACCCAGGGGGACAGGAAGCTCCTACGAGCAGTACTTC.

The chain joins TRBV5-5 to TRBJ2-5, with a weak D call TRBD2 (6 bases). Per the germline V gene, CDR1 is SGHKS and CDR2 is YYEKEE (reference sequence). Trimming removed 2 bases from V and 4 bases from J, with 15 bases in between. The CDR3 totals 15 residues. DNA of the CDR3: TGTGCCAGCAGCTTCGTGACAGCGGGCCTAGAGACCCAGTACTTC. Residues: CASSFVTAGLETQYF.

The CDR3 DNA is TGTGCCAGCAGCCTGAGCTCCTACGAGCAGTACTTC. Protein: CASSLSSYEQYF. The rearrangement links TRBV7-8 to TRBJ2-7; D call uncertain. In germline, CDR1 is SGHVS, CDR2 FQNEAQ. This CDR3 spans 12 amino acids. V lost 5 bases and J 0 bases, leaving 5 bases between the germline ends.

The V call is TRBV6-2 or TRBV6-3, the J call TRBJ1-3, with D tentatively TRBD1 (5 bases). V dropped 3 bases and J dropped 8 bases, with 26 bases sitting between them. Germline CDR1 and CDR2: MNHEY and SVGEGT. The CDR3 has 18 residues. CDR3: CASSYRSGDSASRDTIYF. The CDR3 DNA is TGTGCCAGCAGTTATAGATCGGGAGACAGTGCCTCGAGGGACACCATATATTTT.